This T cell receptor beta chain was obtained from a study of CD8+CD57+ T cells in acquired aplastic anemia. Germline V CDR1 and CDR2: SGHDT, YYEEEE. V was pared by 0 bases and J by 6 bases, with 13 bases between. The CDR3 is made up of 15 amino acids. TCR beta VDJ and CDR3 profiles were obtained from a genomic DNA template. TCRdb reanalysed the reads using MiXCR and keeps one entry per CDR3 protein. The sample lists a few hundred thousand distinct CDR3 sequences, approximately 82% occurring once. Patients who underwent sequencing had shown CD8+CD57+ cell expansion by flow cytometry. The origin of this receptor is a human donor with aplastic anemia. The sequenced sample was sorted CD4+, CD8+, or CD8+CD57+ T cells (not recorded which) from PBMCs. The chain links TRBV5-6 to TRBJ2-1; tentatively, D is TRBD1 or TRBD2 (5 bases each). CDR3 in amino acids: CASSLGGAPSNEQFF. Written as DNA, the CDR3 is TGTGCCAGCAGCTTGGGAGGGGCTCCTTCCAATGAGCAGTTCTTC.